This TCR beta chain is drawn from a study of lymphopenia after photon versus proton radiotherapy. Study findings and constraints: Relative stability marked proton patients; photon patients lost diversity and naive cells.

Trimming left V 3 bases short and J 1 base short, with 16 bases between. Germline-derived CDR1 and CDR2 are MRHNA and SNTAGT. This CDR3 spans 18 amino acids. Assay used: immunoSEQ multiplex PCR; TCRdb lists only in-frame clones, some missing. The sample has some 170,000 clones; 70% to 90% are singletons. On this clone itself: Its matching antigen is unknown.

This clonotype was sampled from a man in his fifties or sixties with gastric cancer. The chain links TRBV6-4 to TRBJ2-6; maybe TRBD2 (6 bases). This specimen consisted of peripheral blood, obtained from a patient treated with photon-based radiotherapy. The CDR3 nucleotides read TGTGCCAGCAGTGATAACGGGGGAGGAGGTTCTGGGGCCAACGTCCTGACTTTC. Its protein product is CASSDNGGGGSGANVLTF.